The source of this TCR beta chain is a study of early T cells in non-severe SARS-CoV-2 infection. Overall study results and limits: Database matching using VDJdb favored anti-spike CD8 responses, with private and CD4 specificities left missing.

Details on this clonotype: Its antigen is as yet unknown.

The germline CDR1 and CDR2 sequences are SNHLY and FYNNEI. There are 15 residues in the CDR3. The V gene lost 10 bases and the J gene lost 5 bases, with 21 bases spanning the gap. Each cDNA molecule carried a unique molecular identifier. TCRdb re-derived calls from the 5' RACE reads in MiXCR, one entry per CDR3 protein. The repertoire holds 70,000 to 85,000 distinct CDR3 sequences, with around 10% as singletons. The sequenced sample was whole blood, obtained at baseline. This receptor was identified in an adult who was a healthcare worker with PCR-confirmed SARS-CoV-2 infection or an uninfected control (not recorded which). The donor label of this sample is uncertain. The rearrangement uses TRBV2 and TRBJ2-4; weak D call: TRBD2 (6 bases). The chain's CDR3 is CATARDSGTENIQYF. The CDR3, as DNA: TGTGCCACCGCACGGGACTCCGGGACGGAAAACATTCAGTACTTC.